This T cell receptor (beta chain) was profiled in a study of CD8+ T cells in alopecia areata. Overall study: Treated patients took oral tofacitinib at 5 to 10 mg twice daily.

Extracted RNA was reverse transcribed, and the resulting cDNA served as sequencing template. Measured with immunoSEQ multiplex PCR; TCRdb has only the in-frame clones, and not every one. The repertoire holds 95,000 to 100,000 clones, with 61% as singletons. Study outcomes and limitations: Lesional scalp, especially alopecia totalis/universalis, showed higher clonality than normal scalp. The treated group had a single nonresponder, limiting CD8+ expansion-response conclusions. Mice showed clearer TCR sharing than patients did, a gap that was possibly HLA-related.

Germline-derived CDR1 and CDR2 are SGHTA and FQGNSA. The CDR3 has 14 amino acids. V gave up 1 base and J gave up 3 bases, with 10 bases separating them. This clone was detected only a few times. What it recognizes is unknown. The treatment here: oral pan-JAK inhibitor, 5-10 mg twice daily. The sequences come from CD8+ T cells sorted from blood, collected at week 4, from a patient treated with tofacitinib. This receptor was taken from a human donor with alopecia areata. This chain connects TRBV7-2 to TRBJ2-7, with TRBD1 as a possible D gene (6 bases). CDR3 region: CASSLGTVSYEQYF. CDR3 DNA: TGTGCCAGCAGCTTAGGGACAGTGAGCTACGAGCAGTACTTC.